The rows below give T cell receptor beta chains drawn from one sample of a study of CD8 T cells in ankylosing spondylitis. TCRdb reprocessed the 5' RACE reads via MiXCR and lists one record per CDR3 protein. The sample includes 350,000 to 450,000 distinct CDR3 sequences, 20% to 25% of them seen just once. Material: blood, either unsorted or a sorted T cell fraction (not recorded which). Receptor source: a male donor with ankylosing spondylitis or in good health (not recorded which). CDR3s leave out the opening cysteine and the closing phenylalanine or tryptophan. Fields, in order: D gene, J gene, V gene, CDR3 protein. A D gene is named only where the DNA matches it firmly.

TRBD1 TRBJ2-3 TRBV7-9 ASSPGQGAADTQY
TRBD2 TRBJ2-1 TRBV29-1 SVQTSGDLSYNEQF
- TRBJ2-1 TRBV29-1 SLRGREDWDEQF
- TRBJ2-5 TRBV12-3/TRBV12-4 ASTLGGSQETQY
- TRBJ2-3 TRBV6-1 ASKETATSTDTQY
- TRBJ2-7 TRBV29-1 SVDFDGGYEQY
- TRBJ2-5 TRBV29-1 SVLRSEETQY
- TRBJ2-7 TRBV30 AWSGDSYEQY
- TRBJ2-1 TRBV29-1 SVFEQGNEQF
TRBD1 TRBJ1-2 TRBV4-1 ASTPRQGVNYGYT
- TRBJ1-1 TRBV9 ASSAPRGGGNTEAF
- TRBJ2-3 TRBV12-3/TRBV12-4 ASSFGAVQVDTQY
- TRBJ2-4 TRBV9 ASSPLGQNIQY
TRBD1 TRBJ2-7 TRBV12-3/TRBV12-4 ASSPTGTGYYVQY
- TRBJ2-1 TRBV3-1 ASSQVPPVTANNEQF
TRBD2 TRBJ2-1 TRBV5-4 ASSPKRGLAGYEQF
- TRBJ2-1 TRBV11-2 ASSNNDRPNYNEQF
TRBD2 TRBJ2-1 TRBV29-1 SVARTSGSSYNEQF
TRBD2 TRBJ2-3 TRBV6-1 ASRQLGRADTQY
- TRBJ2-3 TRBV18 ASSPLPGSSTDTQY
TRBD2 TRBJ2-3 TRBV10-3 AISTTSGLSDTQY
- TRBJ2-2 TRBV12-3/TRBV12-4 ASSKVPNNGELF
- TRBJ1-2 TRBV3-1 ASSPRVGPALLSYT
TRBD2 TRBJ2-1 TRBV5-1 ASSHSGGQGGQF
- TRBJ1-2 TRBV4-1 ASSQDRRSSYGYT
TRBD1 TRBJ2-1 TRBV6-1 ASRTGTGYNEQF
- TRBJ2-3 TRBV20-1 SATIGLWADTQY
TRBD1 TRBJ2-3 TRBV11-2 ASSFEGGATDTQY
- TRBJ2-6 TRBV2 ASNLDGQSSGANVLT
- TRBJ2-1 TRBV28 ASTRGYGYNEQF
- TRBJ1-1 TRBV24-1 ATSDFAGSEAF
TRBD1 TRBJ1-1 TRBV20-1 SARAGTGVRNTEAF
TRBD2 TRBJ2-1 TRBV28 ASSTGTSGVPYNEQF
- TRBJ2-3 TRBV7-9 ASSLVREAGDTQY
TRBD2 TRBJ2-1 TRBV20-1 SARGGTSGAYNEQF
TRBD2 TRBJ2-3 TRBV20-1 SADGTSGGTDTQY
- TRBJ2-2 TRBV4-2 ASSQGRELF
- TRBJ1-1 TRBV12-3/TRBV12-4 ASSWNFPNTEAF